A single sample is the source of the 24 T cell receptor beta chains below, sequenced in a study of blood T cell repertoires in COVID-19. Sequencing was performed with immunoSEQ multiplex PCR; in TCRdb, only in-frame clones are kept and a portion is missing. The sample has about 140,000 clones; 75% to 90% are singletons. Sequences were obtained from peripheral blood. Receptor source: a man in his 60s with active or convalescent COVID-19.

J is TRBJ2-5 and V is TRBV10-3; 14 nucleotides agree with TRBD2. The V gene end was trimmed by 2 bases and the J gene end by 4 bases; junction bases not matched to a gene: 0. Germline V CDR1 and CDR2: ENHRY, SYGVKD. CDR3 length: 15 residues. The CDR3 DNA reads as TGTGCCATCAGTGAGGGACTAGCGGGAGGAGAGACCCAGTACTTC. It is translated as CAISEGLAGGETQYF.

The CDR3 spells CASSPRTGTNQPQHF. The CDR3 DNA reads TGTGCCAGCAGCCCGAGGACAGGAACGAATCAGCCCCAGCATTTT. The chain combines TRBV7-2 with TRBJ1-5, with 7 bases fitting TRBD1. This CDR3 comprises 15 residues. With 5 bases clipped from V and 4 bases from J, the junction kept 8 bases outside the gene matches. From germline, CDR1 is SGHTA and CDR2 FQGNSA.

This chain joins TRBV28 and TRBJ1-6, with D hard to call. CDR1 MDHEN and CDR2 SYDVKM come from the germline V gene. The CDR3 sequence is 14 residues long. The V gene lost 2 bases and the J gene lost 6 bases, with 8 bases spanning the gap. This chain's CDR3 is CASSLSRLNSPLHF. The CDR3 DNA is TGTGCCAGCAGTTTAAGCAGGCTTAATTCACCCCTCCACTTT.

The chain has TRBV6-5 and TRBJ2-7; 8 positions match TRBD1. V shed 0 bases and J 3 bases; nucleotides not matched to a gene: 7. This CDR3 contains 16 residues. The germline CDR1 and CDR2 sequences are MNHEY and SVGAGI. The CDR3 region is CASSYSVARGLYEQYF. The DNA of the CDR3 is TGTGCCAGCAGTTACTCGGTGGCCAGGGGGCTCTACGAGCAGTACTTC.

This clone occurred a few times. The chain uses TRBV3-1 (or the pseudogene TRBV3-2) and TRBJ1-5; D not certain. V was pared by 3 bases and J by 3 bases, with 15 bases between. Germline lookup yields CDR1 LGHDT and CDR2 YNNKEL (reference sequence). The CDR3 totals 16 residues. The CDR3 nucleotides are TGTGCCAGCAGCCAGAGACCCCAGGTCCTCAATCAGCCCCAGCATTTT. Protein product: CASSQRPQVLNQPQHF.

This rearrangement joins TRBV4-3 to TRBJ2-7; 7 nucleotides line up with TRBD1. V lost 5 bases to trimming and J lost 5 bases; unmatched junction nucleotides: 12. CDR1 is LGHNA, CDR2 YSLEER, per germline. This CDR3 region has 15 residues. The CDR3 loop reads CASSLTYRGLDEQYF. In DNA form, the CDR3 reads TGCGCCAGCAGCTTGACTTACAGGGGTCTGGACGAGCAGTACTTC.

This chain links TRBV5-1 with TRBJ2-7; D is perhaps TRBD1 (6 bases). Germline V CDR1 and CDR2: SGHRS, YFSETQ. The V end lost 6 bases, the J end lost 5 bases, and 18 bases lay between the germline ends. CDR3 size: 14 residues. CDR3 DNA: TGCGCCAGCAACCCGACATTACAGGGCCACGAGCAGTACTTC. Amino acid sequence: CASNPTLQGHEQYF.

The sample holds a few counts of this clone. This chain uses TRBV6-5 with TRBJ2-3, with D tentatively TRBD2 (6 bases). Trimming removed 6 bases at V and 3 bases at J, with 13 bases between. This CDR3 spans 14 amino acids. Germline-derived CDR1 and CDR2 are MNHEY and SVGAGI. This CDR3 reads CASSRRLGTDTQYF. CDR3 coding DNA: TGTGCCAGCAGCCGCCGACTAGGGACAGATACGCAGTATTTT.

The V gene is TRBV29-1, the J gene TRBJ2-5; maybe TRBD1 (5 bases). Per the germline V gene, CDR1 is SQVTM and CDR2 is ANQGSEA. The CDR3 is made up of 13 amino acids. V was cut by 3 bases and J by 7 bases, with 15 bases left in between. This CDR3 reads CSVDVGLGSTQYF. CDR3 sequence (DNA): TGCAGCGTTGACGTGGGGCTTGGATCGACCCAGTACTTC.

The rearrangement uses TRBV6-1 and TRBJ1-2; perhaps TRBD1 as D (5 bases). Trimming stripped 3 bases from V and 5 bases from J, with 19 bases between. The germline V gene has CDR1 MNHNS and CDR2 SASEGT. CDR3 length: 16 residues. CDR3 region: CASSDLLMGGMYGYTF. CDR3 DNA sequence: TGTGCCAGCAGTGATCTGTTGATGGGGGGGATGTATGGCTACACCTTC.

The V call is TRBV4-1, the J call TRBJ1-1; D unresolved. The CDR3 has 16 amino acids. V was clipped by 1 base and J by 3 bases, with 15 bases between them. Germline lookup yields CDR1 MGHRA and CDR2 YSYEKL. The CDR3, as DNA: TGCGCCAGCAGCCAAGTAGGAGCGGGTCAGGACACTGAAGCTTTCTTT. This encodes CASSQVGAGQDTEAFF.

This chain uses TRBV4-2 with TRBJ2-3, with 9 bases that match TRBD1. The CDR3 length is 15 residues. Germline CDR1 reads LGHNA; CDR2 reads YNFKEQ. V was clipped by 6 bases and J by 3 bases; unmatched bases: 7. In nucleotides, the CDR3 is TGTGCCAGCAGTCTCCGGGGACAGGGTACAGATACGCAGTATTTT. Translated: CASSLRGQGTDTQYF.

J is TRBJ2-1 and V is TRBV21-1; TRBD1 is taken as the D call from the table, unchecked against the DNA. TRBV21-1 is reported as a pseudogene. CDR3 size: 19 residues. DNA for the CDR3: TGTGCCAGCAGCAAAGATGGGACAGGGGGCTTGAGCTCCTACAATGAGCAGTTCTTC. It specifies CASSKDGTGGLSSYNEQFF.

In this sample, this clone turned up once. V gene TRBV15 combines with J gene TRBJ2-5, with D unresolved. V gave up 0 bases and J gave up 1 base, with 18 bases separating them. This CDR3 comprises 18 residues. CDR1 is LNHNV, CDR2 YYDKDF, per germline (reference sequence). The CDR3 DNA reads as TGTGCCACCAGCAGAGATAGCCCCAGCGCAAAAACCCAAGAGACCCAGTACTTC. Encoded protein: CATSRDSPSAKTQETQYF.

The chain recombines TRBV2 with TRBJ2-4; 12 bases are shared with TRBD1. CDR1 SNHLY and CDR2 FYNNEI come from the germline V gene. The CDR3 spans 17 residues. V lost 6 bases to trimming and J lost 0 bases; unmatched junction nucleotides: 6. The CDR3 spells CASSGTGGSIAKNIQYF. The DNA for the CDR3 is TGTGCCAGCAGCGGGACAGGGGGCTCCATAGCCAAAAACATTCAGTACTTC. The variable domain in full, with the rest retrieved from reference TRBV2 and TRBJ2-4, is EPEVTQTPSHQVTQMGQEVILRCVPISNHLYFYWYRQILGQKVEFLVSFYNNEISEKSEIFDDQFSVERPDGSNFTLKIRSTKLEDSAMYFCASSGTGGSIAKNIQYFGAGTRLSVL.

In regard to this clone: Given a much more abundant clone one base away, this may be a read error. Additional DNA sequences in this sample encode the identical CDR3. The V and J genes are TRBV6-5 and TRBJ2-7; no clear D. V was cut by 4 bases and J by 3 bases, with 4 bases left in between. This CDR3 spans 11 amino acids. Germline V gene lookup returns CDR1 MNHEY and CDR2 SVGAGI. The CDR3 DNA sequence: TGTGCCAGCAGTTCCGTCTACGAGCAGTACTTC. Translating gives CASSSVYEQYF.

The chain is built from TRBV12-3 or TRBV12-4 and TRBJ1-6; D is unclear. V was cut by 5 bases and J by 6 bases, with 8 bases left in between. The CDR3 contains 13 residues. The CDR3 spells CASSILINSPLHF. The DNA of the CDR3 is TGTGCCAGCAGTATCCTAATTAATTCACCCCTCCACTTT.

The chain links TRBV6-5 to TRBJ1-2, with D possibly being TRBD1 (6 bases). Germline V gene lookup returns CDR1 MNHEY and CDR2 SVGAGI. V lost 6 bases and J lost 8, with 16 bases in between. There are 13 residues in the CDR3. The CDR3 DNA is TGTGCCAGCAGATGGGGCCAGGGGAAAGGCTACACCTTC. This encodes CASRWGQGKGYTF.

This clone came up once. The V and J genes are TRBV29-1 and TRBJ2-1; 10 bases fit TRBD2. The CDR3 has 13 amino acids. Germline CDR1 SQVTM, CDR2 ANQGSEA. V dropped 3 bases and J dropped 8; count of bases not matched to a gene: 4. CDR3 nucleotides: TGCAGCGTTGATGTAGCGGGAGGCTATGAGCAGTTCTTC. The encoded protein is CSVDVAGGYEQFF.

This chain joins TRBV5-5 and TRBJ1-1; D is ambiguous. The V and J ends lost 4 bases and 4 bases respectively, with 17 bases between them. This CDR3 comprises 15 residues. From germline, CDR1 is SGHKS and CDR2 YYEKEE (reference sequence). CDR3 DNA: TGTGCCAGCAGCAGAGTCTACCTGATCGGCACTGAAGCTTTCTTT. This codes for CASSRVYLIGTEAFF. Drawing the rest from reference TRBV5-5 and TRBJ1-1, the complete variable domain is DAGVTQSPTHLIKTRGQQVTLRCSPISGHKSVSWYQQVLGQGPQFIFQYYEKEERGRGNFPDRFSARQFPNYSSELNVNALLLGDSALYLCASSRVYLIGTEAFFGQGTRLTVV.

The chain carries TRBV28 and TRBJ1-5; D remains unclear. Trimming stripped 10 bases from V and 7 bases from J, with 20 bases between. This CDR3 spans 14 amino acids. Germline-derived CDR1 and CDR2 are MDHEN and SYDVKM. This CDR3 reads CATRLGGKRQPQHF. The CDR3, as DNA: TGTGCCACACGGTTGGGAGGGAAACGACAGCCCCAGCATTTT.

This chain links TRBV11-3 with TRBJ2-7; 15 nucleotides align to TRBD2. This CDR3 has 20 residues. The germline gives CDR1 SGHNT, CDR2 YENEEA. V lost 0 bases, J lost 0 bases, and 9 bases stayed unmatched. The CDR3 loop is CASSLELEGLAGGPSYEQYF. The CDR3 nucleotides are TGTGCCAGCAGCTTAGAACTCGAGGGACTAGCGGGAGGCCCCTCCTACGAGCAGTACTTC.

The CDR3 loop reads CASSLLAGSNTGELFF. For the CDR3, the DNA is TGTGCCAGCTCATTACTAGCGGGATCGAACACCGGGGAGCTGTTTTTT. The gene calls are TRBV18 and TRBJ2-2; TRBD2 matches 10 bases. The length of the CDR3 is 16 residues. From germline, CDR1 is KGHSH and CDR2 LQKENI. Trimming removed 5 bases from V and 0 bases from J; junction bases left unmatched: 3.

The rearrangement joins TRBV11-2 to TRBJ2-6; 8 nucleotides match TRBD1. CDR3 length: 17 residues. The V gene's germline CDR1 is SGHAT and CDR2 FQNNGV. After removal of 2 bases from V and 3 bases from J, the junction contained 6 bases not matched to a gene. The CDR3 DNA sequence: TGTGCCAGCAGCTTACGGGACAGGCTCTTTGGGGCCAACGTCCTGACTTTC. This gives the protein CASSLRDRLFGANVLTF.